One and the same sample provided the 26 T cell receptor beta chains below, sequenced in a study of blood T cell repertoires in COVID-19. TCRdb keeps only in-frame clones here, not all; method: immunoSEQ multiplex PCR. The sample lists around 190,000 clones, more than 80% occurring once. Sequenced input: PBMCs or T cells enriched from blood (not recorded which). Receptors originate from a man aged 35-49 years who had recovered from COVID-19.

CDR3 in DNA: TGCGCCAGCAGCGCTGACAGGGGAGGCTACACCTTC. It yields the protein CASSADRGGYTF. J is TRBJ1-2 and V is TRBV5-1; TRBD1 matches at 8 bases. Germline values: CDR1 SGHRS, CDR2 YFSETQ. The CDR3 is 12 amino acids. V was clipped by 4 bases and J by 8 bases; unmatched bases: 4.

This chain joins TRBV2 and TRBJ2-6; 10 bases are a match to TRBD2. V lost 6 bases, J lost 0 bases, and 8 bases stayed unmatched. CDR1 is SNHLY, CDR2 FYNNEI, per germline. The CDR3 loop spans 18 amino acids. The CDR3 nucleotides read TGTGCCAGCAGACCTCTAGCGGGGGTTCTCTCTGGGGCCAACGTCCTGACTTTC. Protein product: CASRPLAGVLSGANVLTF.

The V and J genes are TRBV6-6 and TRBJ2-1; no clear D. In germline, CDR1 is MNHNY, CDR2 SVGAGI (reference sequence). This CDR3 is built from 13 residues. The V and J ends lost 5 bases and 0 bases respectively, with 5 bases between them. In DNA, the CDR3 is TGTGCCAGCAGTACGAGCTCCTACAATGAGCAGTTCTTC. As protein: CASSTSSYNEQFF.

The chain uses TRBV2 and TRBJ1-2; no clear D. This CDR3 is 10 amino acids long. V lost 7 bases and J lost 7, with 7 bases in between. Germline loops: CDR1 SNHLY, CDR2 FYNNEI. CDR3 DNA sequence: TGTGCCAGCAACTCTGGTGGCTACACCTTC. This gives the protein CASNSGGYTF.

The chain is built from TRBV5-1 and TRBJ1-1, with D hard to call. Germline assignment: CDR1 SGHRS and CDR2 YFSETQ. The CDR3 is 16 residues long. V dropped 0 bases and J dropped 0 bases, with 12 bases sitting between them. The CDR3 nucleotides are TGCGCCAGCAGCTTGGACGGGAGGAGACTGAACACTGAAGCTTTCTTT. This codes for CASSLDGRRLNTEAFF. Looking up the rest from reference TRBV5-1 and TRBJ1-1 gives the full variable domain: KAGVTQTPRYLIKTRGQQVTLSCSPISGHRSVSWYQQTPGQGLQFLFEYFSETQRNKGNFPGRFSGRQFSNSRSEMNVSTLELGDSALYLCASSLDGRRLNTEAFFGQGTRLTVV.

The gene calls are TRBV19 and TRBJ2-1, with 10 bases fitting TRBD1. Looked up from germline, CDR1 is LNHDA and CDR2 is SQIVND (reference sequence). V lost 3 bases to trimming and J lost 6 bases; unmatched junction nucleotides: 5. There are 15 residues in the CDR3. The CDR3: CASSMDRGMVNEQFF. The CDR3 nucleotides are TGTGCCAGTAGTATGGACAGGGGGATGGTCAATGAGCAGTTCTTC.

The chain links TRBV6-6 to TRBJ2-3; 7 positions agree with TRBD1. CDR1 and CDR2 from the germline V gene are MNHNY and SVGAGI (reference sequence). The trim removed 2 bases at V and 4 bases at J, leaving 0 bases unmatched. The CDR3 has 13 residues. The DNA of the CDR3 is TGTGCCAGCAGTTACGGGACAGCAGATACGCAGTATTTT. Translated: CASSYGTADTQYF.

The V gene is TRBV19, the J gene TRBJ1-4; the D is unclear. Germline CDR1 and CDR2: LNHDA and SQIVND (reference sequence). The CDR3 has 16 residues. Trimming left V 5 bases short and J 3 bases short, with 16 bases between. The CDR3: CASSEYWRAANEKLFF. The CDR3 coding sequence is TGTGCCAGTAGTGAGTATTGGAGAGCAGCTAATGAAAAACTGTTTTTT.

This clone showed up just a few times. Additional DNA sequences in this sample encode the identical CDR3. V usage is TRBV7-8 and J usage is TRBJ1-3, with D unclear. The germline V and J ends were trimmed by 1 base and 1 base, with 5 bases remaining between them. The CDR3 has 14 amino acids. Germline lookup yields CDR1 SGHVS and CDR2 FQNEAQ. CDR3 protein: CASSLGGSGNTIYF. CDR3 sequence (DNA): TGTGCCAGCAGCTTAGGAGGATCTGGAAACACCATATATTTT. Together with reference TRBV7-8 and TRBJ1-3, the CDR3 gives the full variable domain: GAGVSQSPRYKVAKRGQDVALRCDPISGHVSLFWYQQALGQGPEFLTYFQNEAQLDKSGLPSDRFFAERPEGSVSTLKIQRTQQEDSAVYLCASSLGGSGNTIYFGEGSWLTVV.

The chain combines TRBV7-3 with TRBJ2-2; 7 bases fit TRBD1. This CDR3 has 16 residues. Germline loops: CDR1 SGHTA, CDR2 FQGTGA. Germline trimming cut 0 bases from V and 1 base from J; bases unmatched to any gene: 2. CDR3 bases: TGTGCCAGCAGCTTAACCGCAGGGGGGAACACCGGGGAGCTGTTTTTT. Translating gives CASSLTAGGNTGELFF.

V is TRBV10-1 and J is TRBJ2-7; 7 bases align to TRBD2. V was pared by 2 bases and J by 1 base, with 5 bases of the junction left unmatched. The CDR3 covers 15 residues. The germline V gene has CDR1 WNHNN and CDR2 SYGVQD (reference sequence). The CDR3, as DNA: TGCGCCAGCAGTGAGGAGCGGGGAGGTTCCTACGAGCAGTACTTC. This sequence encodes CASSEERGGSYEQYF.

This clone was counted only a few times. The J gene is TRBJ1-2, the V gene TRBV29-1; TRBD1 might be the D (5 bases). The CDR3 has 12 amino acids. V gave up 4 bases and J gave up 7 bases, with 13 bases separating them. The germline CDR1 and CDR2 sequences are SQVTM and ANQGSEA. CDR3 region: CSVGRERRGYTF. The CDR3 DNA is TGCAGCGTTGGCAGGGAACGCCGTGGCTACACCTTC.

The chain recombines TRBV10-2 with TRBJ2-1; TRBD2 matches 7 bases. V dropped 0 bases and J dropped 6; count of bases not matched to a gene: 11. CDR1 is WSHSY and CDR2 is SAAADI in the germline V gene. This CDR3 has 17 amino acids. As DNA, the CDR3 is TGCGCCAGCAGTGAGTCAGGCGGGAGAGGCTTATCCAATGAGCAGTTCTTC. The encoded protein is CASSESGGRGLSNEQFF.

The chain recombines TRBV27 with TRBJ1-2; TRBD1 matches at 8 bases. Germline-derived CDR1 and CDR2 are MNHEY and SMNVEV (reference sequence). J gave up 0 bases and V 6 bases, and 6 bases lay outside the gene matches. This CDR3 is 15 amino acids long. The CDR3 loop is CASSWGTGTNYGYTF. The CDR3 DNA reads as TGTGCCAGCAGCTGGGGGACAGGTACTAACTATGGCTACACCTTC.

The chain couples TRBV7-9 to TRBJ1-3; the match to TRBD1 covers 9 bases. V shed 5 bases, J shed 7 bases, and the junction held 9 bases outside the gene matches. CDR1 is SEHNR, CDR2 FQNEAQ, per germline (reference sequence). The CDR3 extends over 15 amino acids. CDR3 region: CASSQAGTGTNTIYF. CDR3 nucleotides: TGTGCCAGCAGCCAAGCCGGGACAGGGACGAACACCATATATTTT. Supplemented by reference TRBV7-9 and TRBJ1-3, the full variable domain reads DTGVSQNPRHKITKRGQNVTFRCDPISEHNRLYWYRQTLGQGPEFLTYFQNEAQLEKSRLLSDRFSAERPKGSFSTLEIQRTEQGDSAMYLCASSQAGTGTNTIYFGEGSWLTVV.

The rearrangement joins TRBV3-1 (or the pseudogene TRBV3-2) to TRBJ1-2, with TRBD1 identical over 9 bases. V was clipped by 1 base and J by 8 bases; unmatched bases: 14. The CDR3 has 17 amino acids. Per the germline V gene, CDR1 is LGHDT and CDR2 is YNNKEL (reference sequence). The CDR3 coding sequence is TGTGCCAGCAGCCAAGCCTCTAGAGGGACAGGGACGGAAGGCTACACCTTC. Its translation is CASSQASRGTGTEGYTF.

J is TRBJ1-4 and V is TRBV19, with 7 bases aligning to TRBD1. The length of the CDR3 is 16 residues. The V and J ends lost 3 bases and 7 bases, in that order; junction bases with no gene match: 11. Germline V lookup: CDR1 LNHDA, CDR2 SQIVND (reference sequence). CDR3 in amino acids: CASSINQGGMGEKLFF. The CDR3 nucleotides are TGTGCCAGTAGTATTAATCAAGGGGGCATGGGTGAAAAACTGTTTTTT.

The V and J genes are TRBV18 and TRBJ1-1; no firm D call. Germline V gene lookup returns CDR1 KGHSH and CDR2 LQKENI. Trimming cost V 10 bases and J 1 base, with 13 bases left between them. The CDR3 totals 13 residues. CDR3: CATKLGENTEAFF. CDR3 sequence (DNA): TGTGCCACTAAGCTCGGGGAGAACACTGAAGCTTTCTTT.

The chain carries TRBV30 and TRBJ1-2; the D gene is possibly TRBD1 (6 bases). Germline assignment: CDR1 GTSNPN and CDR2 SVGIG (reference sequence). The ends were cut back, 4 bases at V and 2 bases at J, with 14 bases in the middle. The length of the CDR3 is 14 residues. This CDR3 reads CAWTRGGANYGYTF. The CDR3 DNA is TGTGCCTGGACTAGGGGGGGGGCGAACTATGGCTACACCTTC.

The rearrangement links TRBV7-9 to TRBJ2-1, with 11 nucleotides matching TRBD2. Germline CDR1 is SEHNR and CDR2 is FQNEAQ (reference sequence). This CDR3 region has 15 residues. With V trimmed by 8 bases and J by 5 bases, 8 bases remained unmatched. The CDR3 nucleotides read TGTGCCAGCGGGACTACTAGCGGGAGAGACAATGAGCAGTTCTTC. Its translation: CASGTTSGRDNEQFF.

This chain connects TRBV7-9 to TRBJ2-7, with D possibly being TRBD1 (6 bases). The V end was cut by 5 bases, the J end by 2 bases, with 16 bases between. The CDR3 runs 15 residues. Germline lookup yields CDR1 SEHNR and CDR2 FQNEAQ (reference sequence). CDR3: CASSPTIDRPYEQYF. CDR3 in DNA: TGTGCCAGCAGCCCTACAATCGACAGGCCCTACGAGCAGTACTTC.

This clone was observed a few times. The chain uses TRBV5-1 and TRBJ2-5; possible D gene TRBD2, 7 bases. CDR1 and CDR2 from the germline V gene are SGHRS and YFSETQ. CDR3 length equals 16 residues. Between the trimmed V and J ends, which lost 0 bases and 5 bases, there was a span of 17 bases. In DNA, the CDR3 is TGCGCCAGCAGCTTGGTGGGGGGGGCCTCCCATGAGACCCAGTACTTC. Translating it yields CASSLVGGASHETQYF.

The chain recombines TRBV5-1 with TRBJ2-7; TRBD1 matches 12 bases. V gave up 0 bases and J gave up 6 bases; unmatched junction bases: 4. CDR3 length: 15 amino acids. Germline V CDR1 and CDR2: SGHRS, YFSETQ. The CDR3 here is CASSLEGTGGGEQYF. CDR3 DNA sequence: TGCGCCAGCAGCTTGGAAGGGACAGGGGGCGGCGAGCAGTACTTC.

A single count supports this clone. The junction departs from the called germline gene at one end, perhaps through a read error. The chain joins TRBV7-9 to TRBJ1-2; D is unclear. Per germline, CDR1 SEHNR and CDR2 FQNEAQ (reference sequence). There are 13 residues in the CDR3. The CDR3 is CASTPPRSYGYSF. The CDR3 DNA reads as TGTGCCAGCACCCCACCTAGGAGCTATGGCTACTCCTTC.

The chain recombines TRBV2 with TRBJ1-2; D may be TRBD1 (6 bases). The ends were cut back, 6 bases at V and 7 bases at J, with 18 bases in the middle. The CDR3 sequence is 14 residues long. The germline V gene has CDR1 SNHLY and CDR2 FYNNEI. This chain's CDR3 is CASSALWGQGGYTF. In DNA, the CDR3 is TGTGCCAGCAGCGCCCTTTGGGGGCAAGGTGGCTACACCTTC. Combining the CDR3 with reference TRBV2 and TRBJ1-2 gives the whole variable domain EPEVTQTPSHQVTQMGQEVILRCVPISNHLYFYWYRQILGQKVEFLVSFYNNEISEKSEIFDDQFSVERPDGSNFTLKIRSTKLEDSAMYFCASSALWGQGGYTFGSGTRLTVV.

The chain is built from TRBV5-1 and TRBJ2-7; 10 nucleotides agree with TRBD1. The CDR3 has 16 residues. V trimming: 4 bases; J trimming: 5 bases; junction bases outside the gene matches: 12. In germline, CDR1 is SGHRS, CDR2 YFSETQ. This CDR3 is CASSRGPGQGSHEQYF. The CDR3 DNA is TGCGCCAGCAGCCGTGGGCCGGGACAGGGGAGTCACGAGCAGTACTTC.